This T cell receptor (beta chain) was identified in a study of blood T cells in healthy people across ages. PCR was performed a second time for about 6 to 12 cycles using a sample-barcoded 5' primer and a J-beta primer mix. A tag from a template-switch adaptor with 12 random nucleotides marked each cDNA molecule. TCRdb reprocessed the 5' RACE reads with MiXCR, giving one entry per CDR3 protein. The table lists 900,000 to 950,000 distinct CDR3 sequences, about 27% of them singletons, with roughly 10% in the top ten. The sample holds many counts of this clonotype. Its ends do not fully match the called genes, so a read error is possible. From germline, CDR1 is DFQATT and CDR2 SNEGSKA (reference sequence). The length of the CDR3 is 16 residues. The data also belong to a second study, concerning T cells of mothers and their children.

Sequences were obtained from blood. The sequence came from a woman aged 40 to 50 in good health. The rearrangement joins TRBV20-1 to TRBJ2-2, with D possibly matching TRBD2 (7 bases). The CDR3 DNA reads as TGCAGTGCTCGAGATGGGCGGGGGCGGAACACCGGGGAGCTGTTTTTT. Encoded protein: CSARDGRGRNTGELFF.